Below, one T cell receptor (beta chain) is given with its context. Its antigen is unidentified. Vbeta (60) and Jbeta (13) primers were used in the PCR. Produced via immunoSEQ multiplex PCR; TCRdb's table is partial and in-frame only. The data show roughly 180,000 clones, 85% seen once. CDR3 length equals 15 residues. Germline V gives CDR1 MNHNS, CDR2 SASEGT. J gave up 8 bases and V 0 bases, and 3 bases lay outside the gene matches. The data belong to a study of cytomegalovirus exposure and HLA in healthy donors. Findings and caveats of the study: A few of the chains that were CMV-associated were confirmed in vitro to be specific for CMV antigens. The study put around 180 TCR beta chains on its list as cytomegalovirus-associated. For most subjects, TCR beta sequences were reported to predict HLA-A and HLA-B alleles with accuracy. Several of the most significant clusters were apparently associated with common viral pathogens in a later analysis.

The receptor was derived from a boy aged 2 to 9 in good health and CMV-seronegative. This chain uses TRBV6-1 with TRBJ2-2; 10 bases are shared with TRBD1. Material for sequencing was PBMCs. The chain's CDR3 is CASSEAGTGVGELFF. The CDR3 DNA follows: TGTGCCAGCAGTGAAGCAGGGACAGGGGTTGGGGAGCTGTTTTTT.